Listed below are T cell receptor beta chains from one sample, sequenced in a study of cytomegalovirus exposure and HLA in healthy donors. Assay used: immunoSEQ multiplex PCR; TCRdb lists only in-frame clones, some missing. In the table there are over 150,000 clones, 80% of which are singletons. The sample taken for sequencing was PBMCs. The origin of the receptors is a woman between 50 and 59 years old in good health and CMV-seropositive. The CDR3 runs from the conserved cysteine through the conserved F or W.

cdr3_length v_call cdr3_aa
16 TRBV18 CASSPILAAGDNEQFF
14 TRBV28 CASSTGTGRVGYTF
15 TRBV5-1 CASSLVTSTSSEQFF
15 TRBV28 CASSLGQGYRTGQYF
14 TRBV19 CASNRLRTDSGYTF
18 TRBV7-2 CASSLARVKRGSSYEQYF
15 TRBV7-6 CASSLAHNTNYGYTF
17 TRBV5-1 CASSRRQTSGGTYEQYF
16 TRBV11-1 CASSPRAAGGLNEQFF
17 TRBV7-2 CASSLEGGPVLNYGYTF
15 TRBV11-2 CASSLDRGLTYEQYF
15 TRBV30 CAWSRAGIRYQPQHF
12 TRBV29-1 CSAEGQSYEQYF
16 TRBV28 CASSFGLRESNQPQHF
17 TRBV19 CASSTGQLVRNTGELFF
19 TRBV28 CASRIASGRERGAKNIQYF
14 TRBV6-1 CVSTSVYDSYEQYF
15 TRBV4-3 CASSHHGQGVIGYTF
18 TRBV7-8 CASSQVQMGTSLSYEQYF
13 TRBV27 CASSLGQTYEQYF
15 TRBV28 CASSRIGQGAGEQYF
14 TRBV7-9 CASSSQGTGEKLFF
14 TRBV15 CATSRFGRRPQYTF
17 TRBV18 CASSPSRTANTYNEQFF
12 TRBV7-8 CASSRTGSEQYF
15 TRBV11-2 CASSLGFSQGATQYF
17 TRBV7-3 CASSVWDSLSGANVLTF
16 TRBV19 CASSSTPRISGNTIYF
13 TRBV6-5 CASSYGQGTEAFF
13 TRBV2 CASSPTLNTEAFF
15 TRBV27 CASSLSDRIDTEAFF
14 TRBV6-4 CASSDSAGRGEQYF
13 TRBV5-4 CASSVQVPYGYTF
13 TRBV28 CASSLQRHGEQYF
13 TRBV6-5 CASRSLLNQPQHF
15 TRBV25-1 CASSEGLASSYEQYF
15 TRBV4-3 CASSQREGLTDTQYF
15 TRBV4-1 CASSQGTALNEKLFF
17 TRBV29-1 CSVAPTSGGASRKTQYF
15 TRBV11-3 CASSFREGPTDTQYF